The clone carrying this T cell receptor (beta chain) showed up just once. CDR3 length equals 15 residues. Germline-derived CDR1 and CDR2 are SGHRS and YFSETQ. V lost 0 bases and J lost 1; bases outside the gene matches: 3. The data are from a study of blood T cell repertoires in COVID-19. Study summary: The study drew acute and convalescent COVID-19 samples from the United States, Italy and Spain.

Data came from immunoSEQ multiplex PCR; TCRdb stores just in-frame clones and leaves some out. This table has 55,000 or so clones, about 83% appearing once. The sample was peripheral blood. The chain couples TRBV5-1 to TRBJ1-2; 7 positions agree with TRBD1. This sequence originates from a woman aged 55-70 years with COVID-19, enrolled during active disease. CDR3 nucleotides: TGCGCCAGCAGCTTGGCGGGACAGCTTAACTATGGCTACACCTTC. Amino acids: CASSLAGQLNYGYTF.